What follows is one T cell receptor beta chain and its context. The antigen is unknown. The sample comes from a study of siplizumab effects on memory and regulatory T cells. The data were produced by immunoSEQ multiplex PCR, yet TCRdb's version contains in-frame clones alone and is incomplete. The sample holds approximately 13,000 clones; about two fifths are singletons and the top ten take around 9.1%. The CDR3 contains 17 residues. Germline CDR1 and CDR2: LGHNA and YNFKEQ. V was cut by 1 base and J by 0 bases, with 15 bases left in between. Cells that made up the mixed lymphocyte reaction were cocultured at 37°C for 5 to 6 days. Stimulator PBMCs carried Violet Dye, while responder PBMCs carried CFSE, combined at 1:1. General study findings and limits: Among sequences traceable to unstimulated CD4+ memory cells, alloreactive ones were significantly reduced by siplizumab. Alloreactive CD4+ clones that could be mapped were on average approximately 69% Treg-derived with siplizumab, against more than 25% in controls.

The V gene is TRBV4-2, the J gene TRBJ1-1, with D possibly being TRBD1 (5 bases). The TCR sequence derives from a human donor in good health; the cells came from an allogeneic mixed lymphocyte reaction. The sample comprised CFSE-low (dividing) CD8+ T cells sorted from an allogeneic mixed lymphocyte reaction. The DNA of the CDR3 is TGTGCCAGCAGCCAAGCTTTACAGGAACAAGTGAACACTGAAGCTTTCTTT. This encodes CASSQALQEQVNTEAFF.